This T cell receptor (beta chain) came from a study of OX40 agonist ivuxolimab in advanced cancers. With 4 bases removed from V and 7 bases from J, the gap between germline ends came to 19 bases. CDR3 length: 16 residues. Germline CDR1 is MGHRA and CDR2 is YSYEKL. TCRdb's table, derived via immunoSEQ multiplex PCR, lists solely in-frame clones and lacks some. The sample holds 75,000 to 100,000 clones, approximately 84% seen once. The source was CD4+ or CD8+ T cells sorted from blood, collected in a trial of the OX40 agonist ivuxolimab. The receptor comes from an adult with an advanced solid tumor such as melanoma, head and neck, liver or kidney cancer. The chain employs TRBV4-1 and TRBJ1-4; D uncertain. In DNA form, the CDR3 reads TGCGCCAGCAGCCTAAATGGGCAGATAGTAAGTGAAAAACTGTTTTTT. Translation gives CASSLNGQIVSEKLFF.